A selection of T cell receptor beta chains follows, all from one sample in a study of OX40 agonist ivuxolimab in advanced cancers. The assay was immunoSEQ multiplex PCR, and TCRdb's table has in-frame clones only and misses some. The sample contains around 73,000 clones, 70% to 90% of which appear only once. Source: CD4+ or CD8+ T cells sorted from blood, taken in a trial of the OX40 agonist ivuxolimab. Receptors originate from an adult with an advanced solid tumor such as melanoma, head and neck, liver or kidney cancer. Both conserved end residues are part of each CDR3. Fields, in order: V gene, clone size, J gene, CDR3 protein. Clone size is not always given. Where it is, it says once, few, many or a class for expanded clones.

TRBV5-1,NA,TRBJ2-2,CASSLFDTSNTGELFF
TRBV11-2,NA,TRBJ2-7,CASSLADRRYEQYF
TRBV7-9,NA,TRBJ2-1,CASSLERGSGKLLREQFF
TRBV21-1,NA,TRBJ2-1,CARTGTSPTNEQFF
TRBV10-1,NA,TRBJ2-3,CASSPGPRDTQYF
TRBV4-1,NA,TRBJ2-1,CASSQDPQGAQDNEQFF
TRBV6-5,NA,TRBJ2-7,CASSYITGTTISEQYF
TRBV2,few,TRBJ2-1,CASSDSDRSYNEQFF
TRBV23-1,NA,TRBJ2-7,CASSHTDREPYEQYF
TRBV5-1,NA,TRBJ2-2,CASSLYGLTEQTGELFF
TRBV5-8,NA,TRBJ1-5,CASSLGLGTASNQPQHF
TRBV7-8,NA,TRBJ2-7,CASSFELGEQYF
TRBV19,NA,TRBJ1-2,CASRLRGVSYGYTF
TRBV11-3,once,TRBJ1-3,CASGTANPLGTIYF
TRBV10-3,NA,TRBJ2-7,CAIRRDGSYEQYF
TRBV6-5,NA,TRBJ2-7,CASSADREDYEQYF
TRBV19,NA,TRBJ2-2,CASSMMRVNTGELFF
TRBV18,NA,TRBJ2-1,CASSPLKGKIERNEQFF
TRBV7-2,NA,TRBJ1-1,CASSLRLNTEAFF
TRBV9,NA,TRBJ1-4,CASSADITNEKLFF
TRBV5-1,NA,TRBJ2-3,CASSLGLAGGSTDTQYF
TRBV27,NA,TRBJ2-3,CASRLLSGDTQYF
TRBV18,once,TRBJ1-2,CASSPTGDYGYTF
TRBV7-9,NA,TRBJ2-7,CASSLDRSYEQYF
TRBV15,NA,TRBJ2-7,CATSRGARPLTYEQYF
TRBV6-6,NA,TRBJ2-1,CASSRTRYNEQFF
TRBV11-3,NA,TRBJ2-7,CASSLAGISYEQYF
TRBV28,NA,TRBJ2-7,CASSFTGGRYEQYF
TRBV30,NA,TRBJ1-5,CAWSVGGQGPQPQHF
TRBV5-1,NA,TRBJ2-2,CASSSRSAGGRSSANTGELFF
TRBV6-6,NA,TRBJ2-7,CASTSPGLPYEQYF
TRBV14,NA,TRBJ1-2,CASSLDRRANYGYTF
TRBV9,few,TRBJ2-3,CASSGDTDTQYF
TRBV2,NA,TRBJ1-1,CASSEKQGRYDTEAFF
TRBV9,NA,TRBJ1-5,CASSRGDQPQHF
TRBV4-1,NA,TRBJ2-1,CASSQGLAGAREQFF
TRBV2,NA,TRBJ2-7,CASSIGQAYEQYF
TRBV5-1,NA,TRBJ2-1,CASSLGGTSGQQFF
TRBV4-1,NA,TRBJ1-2,CASSQGVARVNYGYTF
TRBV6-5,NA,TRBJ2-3,CASSYRTPVADTQYF
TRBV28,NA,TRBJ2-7,CASSLFGQGAREQYF
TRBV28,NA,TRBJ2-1,CASTSQGGAMANEQFF
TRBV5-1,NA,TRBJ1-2,CASSLMSGLEGYTF
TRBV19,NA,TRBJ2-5,CASSIGFSETQYF
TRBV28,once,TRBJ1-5,CASSLGAGVQPQHF
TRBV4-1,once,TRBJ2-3,CASSQVDQTDTQYF
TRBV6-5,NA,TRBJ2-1,CASSYDLDNEQFF
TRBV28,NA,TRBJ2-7,CASSSWTSIPPYYEQYF
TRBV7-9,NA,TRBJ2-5,CASTPGETQYF
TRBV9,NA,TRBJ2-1,CASSVAPYQEAEQFF